This T cell receptor (beta chain) comes out of a study of blood T cell repertoires in COVID-19. For the study at large: COVID-19 samples, acute and convalescent, were from the United States, Italy and Spain. PBMCs, B-cell-depleted T cells, or T cells were the source of the cDNA or gDNA that made up the material.

Germline V CDR1 and CDR2: MNHEY, SVGEGT. The CDR3 length is 16 residues. Between the trimmed V and J ends, which lost 0 bases and 7 bases, there was a span of 15 bases. In the authors' methods: For nucleated cells, counts were estimated from reference gene primer amplification. Sequenced by immunoSEQ multiplex PCR; TCRdb stores in-frame clones only, minus some. Clone size and the V and J calls come from that table; the DNA yielded D and trimming. The sample holds about 50,000 clones, 65% to 80% seen once. This clone occurred once. The sequence derives from a man in his 70s with acute or convalescent COVID-19. Sequenced material: peripheral blood. The rearrangement uses TRBV6-2 or TRBV6-3 and TRBJ2-2; D might be TRBD1 (6 bases). The CDR3 nucleotides are TGTGCCAGCAGTTACTCGTTCCACGGACAGTTCGGGGAGCTGTTTTTT. Residues: CASSYSFHGQFGELFF.